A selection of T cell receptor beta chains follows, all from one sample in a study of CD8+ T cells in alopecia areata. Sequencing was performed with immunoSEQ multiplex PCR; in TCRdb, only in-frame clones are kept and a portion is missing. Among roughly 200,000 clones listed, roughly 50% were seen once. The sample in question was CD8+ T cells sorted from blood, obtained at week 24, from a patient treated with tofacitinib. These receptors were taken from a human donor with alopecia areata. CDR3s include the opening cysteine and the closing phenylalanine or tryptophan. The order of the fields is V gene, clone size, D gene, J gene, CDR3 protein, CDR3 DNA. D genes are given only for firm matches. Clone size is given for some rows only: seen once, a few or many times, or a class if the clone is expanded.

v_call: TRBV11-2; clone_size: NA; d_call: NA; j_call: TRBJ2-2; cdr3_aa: CASSSWAGDTGELFF; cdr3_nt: TGTGCCAGCAGCTCATGGGCAGGGGACACCGGGGAGCTGTTTTTT
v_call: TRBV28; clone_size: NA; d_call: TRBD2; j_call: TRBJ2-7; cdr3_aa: CASSLPSLPLAGRTYEQYF; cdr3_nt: TGTGCCAGCAGTTTGCCATCTCTCCCCCTAGCGGGGCGTACCTACGAGCAGTACTTC
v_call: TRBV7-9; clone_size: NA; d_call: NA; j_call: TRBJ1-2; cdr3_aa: CASSMTDTRFNYGYTF; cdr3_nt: TGTGCCAGCAGCATGACCGACACACGCTTCAACTATGGCTACACCTTC
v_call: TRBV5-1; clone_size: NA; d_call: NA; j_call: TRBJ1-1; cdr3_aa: CASSSYRAHEAFF; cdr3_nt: TGCGCCAGCAGCTCCTACCGGGCGCACGAAGCTTTCTTT
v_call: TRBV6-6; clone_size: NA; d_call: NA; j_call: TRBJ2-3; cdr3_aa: CASSRLADTQYF; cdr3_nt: TGTGCCAGCAGTCGACTAGCAGATACGCAGTATTTT
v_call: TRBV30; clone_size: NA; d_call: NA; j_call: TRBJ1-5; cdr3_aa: CAWSLDGQPQHF; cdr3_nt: TGTGCCTGGAGCCTCGACGGGCAGCCCCAGCATTTT
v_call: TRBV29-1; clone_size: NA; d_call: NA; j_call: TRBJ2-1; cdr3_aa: CSVVLGAEQFF; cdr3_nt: TGCAGCGTTGTACTGGGCGCGGAGCAGTTCTTC
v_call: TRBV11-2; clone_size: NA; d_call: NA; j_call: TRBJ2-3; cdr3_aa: CASSLEGPTYTDTQYF; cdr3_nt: TGTGCCAGCAGCCTAGAGGGACCAACGTACACAGATACGCAGTATTTT
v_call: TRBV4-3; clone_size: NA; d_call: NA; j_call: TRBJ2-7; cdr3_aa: CASSQEVAGIYYEQYF; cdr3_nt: TGCGCCAGCAGCCAAGAAGTTGCGGGGATTTACTACGAGCAGTACTTC
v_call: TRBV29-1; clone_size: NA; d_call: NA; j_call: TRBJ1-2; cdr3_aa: CSVDVGDWGYTF; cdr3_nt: TGCAGCGTTGATGTGGGGGATTGGGGCTACACCTTC
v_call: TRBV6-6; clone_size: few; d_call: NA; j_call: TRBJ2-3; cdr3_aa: CASSYRGAGTDTQYF; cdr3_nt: TGTGCCAGCAGTTACCGGGGGGCGGGCACAGATACGCAGTATTTT
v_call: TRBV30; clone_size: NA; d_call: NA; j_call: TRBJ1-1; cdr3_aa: CAWSVPGMNTEAFF; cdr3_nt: TGTGCCTGGAGTGTACCGGGAATGAACACTGAAGCTTTCTTT
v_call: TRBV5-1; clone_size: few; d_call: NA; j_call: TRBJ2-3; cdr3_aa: CASSLSQGSDTQYF; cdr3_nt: TGCGCCAGCAGCTTGTCTCAAGGTTCAGATACGCAGTATTTT